This T cell receptor beta chain was captured in a study of CDR3 diversity in severe acne. The CDR3 loop spans 16 amino acids. V was pared by 8 bases and J by 2 bases, with 12 bases of the junction left unmatched. TCRdb reprocessed the PCR reads with MiXCR, giving one entry per CDR3 protein. The repertoire includes approximately 84,000 distinct CDR3 sequences, 51% of them detected once, and around an eighth sits in the top ten. The chain combines TRBV12-3 or TRBV12-4 with TRBJ1-5; TRBD1 matches at 7 bases. The TCR comes from a male donor in good health, without acne. The sequencing input was blood. The CDR3 loop is CASRPGGGIGNQPQHF. CDR3 DNA: TGTGCCAGCCGCCCAGGGGGGGGAATAGGCAATCAGCCCCAGCATTTT.